One and the same sample provided the 20 T cell receptor beta chains below, sequenced in a study of cytomegalovirus exposure and HLA in healthy donors. The PCR used 60 Vbeta and 13 Jbeta primers. Measured with immunoSEQ multiplex PCR; TCRdb has only the in-frame clones, and not every one. This table holds about 83,000 clones, about 69% found once. The material sequenced was PBMCs. These receptors were taken from a man between 60 and 70 years old in good health and CMV-seronegative.

The gene calls are TRBV6-6 and TRBJ1-5; 10 bases fit TRBD1. CDR3 length: 16 residues. V trimming: 7 bases; J trimming: 6 bases; junction bases outside the gene matches: 12. In germline, CDR1 is MNHNY, CDR2 SVGAGI (reference sequence). The CDR3 DNA reads TGTGCCAGCATTCCTACGACAGGGGGCGCGGGTCAGCCCCAGCATTTT. Residues: CASIPTTGGAGQPQHF.

The V call is TRBV5-1, the J call TRBJ1-4; TRBD1 is a possible D gene (5 bases). Trimming pared 4 bases from V and 4 bases from J, leaving 17 bases between. The CDR3 runs 16 residues. CDR1 and CDR2 (germline): SGHRS, YFSETQ. Written as DNA, the CDR3 is TGCGCCAGCAGCCCGAGCGGGGGGAGACTTAATGAAAAACTGTTTTTT. As protein: CASSPSGGRLNEKLFF.

The V gene is TRBV5-1, the J gene TRBJ1-1; D ambiguous. The CDR3 runs to 16 residues. Germline V lookup: CDR1 SGHRS, CDR2 YFSETQ. V was trimmed by 0 bases and J by 2 bases, leaving 14 bases between them. CDR3 coding DNA: TGCGCCAGCAGCTTGGGAGCATCCCCCCTCAACACTGAAGCTTTCTTT. Its translation is CASSLGASPLNTEAFF.

The chain employs TRBV2 and TRBJ1-2, with D unclear. Trimming shortened V by 3 bases and J by 4 bases, and 12 bases separated the two germline ends. CDR1 and CDR2 (germline): SNHLY, FYNNEI. There are 14 residues in the CDR3. The CDR3 nucleotides read TGTGCCAGCAGTGAGAGGCCGGCCCTCTATGGCTACACCTTC. Its protein is CASSERPALYGYTF.

This chain joins TRBV30 and TRBJ2-7, with D maybe TRBD2 (5 bases). Trimming removed 3 bases from V and 6 bases from J, with 12 bases in between. Germline CDR1 is GTSNPN and CDR2 is SVGIG (reference sequence). The length of the CDR3 is 12 residues. In DNA, the CDR3 is TGTGCCTGGAGCTTAAGGGCGGGCGAGCAGTACTTC. Its protein is CAWSLRAGEQYF.

This chain links TRBV7-9 with TRBJ2-3; D uncertain. Trimming removed 5 bases from V and 1 base from J, with 4 bases in between. Germline-derived CDR1 and CDR2 are SEHNR and FQNEAQ (reference sequence). The CDR3 is 12 amino acids. Here the CDR3 DNA reads TGTGCCAGCAGCCTCGGCACAGATACGCAGTATTTT. Its translation: CASSLGTDTQYF.

The chain joins TRBV30 to TRBJ2-7, with D hard to call. CDR3 length: 14 amino acids. From germline, CDR1 is GTSNPN and CDR2 SVGIG (reference sequence). The V and J ends lost 3 bases and 3 bases respectively, with 15 bases between them. The CDR3 sequence is CAWSPTRVVYEQYF. The CDR3 DNA reads as TGTGCCTGGAGCCCGACACGTGTCGTCTACGAGCAGTACTTC.

V and J are TRBV7-6 and TRBJ1-1; 8 nucleotides agree with TRBD1. Losses at the gene ends were 5 bases for V and 4 bases for J; bases not matched to a gene: 6. Looked up from germline, CDR1 is SGHVS and CDR2 is FNYEAQ. The CDR3 length is 14 residues. CDR3 sequence reads: CASSPQGDGTEAFF. The CDR3 bases are TGTGCCAGCAGCCCACAGGGGGATGGCACTGAAGCTTTCTTT.

A remark on this clone: A read error may account for a junction end that differs from germline. V usage is TRBV7-7 and J usage is TRBJ2-3; 10 bases map to TRBD2. The germline gives CDR1 SSHAT, CDR2 FNYEAQ (reference sequence). CDR3 length: 14 amino acids. The CDR3 coding sequence is TGTGCTAGCAGCCAGCGGGGGGGCCAGGATACGCAGTATTTT. Translating gives CASSQRGGQDTQYF.

The chain has TRBV19 and TRBJ1-1; D is ambiguous. Trimming pared 7 bases from V and 0 bases from J, leaving 3 bases between. The germline V gene encodes CDR1 LNHDA and CDR2 SQIVND (reference sequence). The CDR3 consists of 11 residues. This CDR3 reads CASILNTEAFF. The CDR3 DNA follows: TGTGCCAGTATCTTGAACACTGAAGCTTTCTTT. The full variable domain, its missing parts supplied by reference TRBV19 and TRBJ1-1, is DGGITQSPKYLFRKEGQNVTLSCEQNLNHDAMYWYRQDPGQGLRLIYYSQIVNDFQKGDIAEGYSVSREKKESFPLTVTSAQKNPTAFYLCASILNTEAFFGQGTRLTVV.

The chain employs TRBV2 and TRBJ1-5; possible D gene TRBD1, 6 bases. The CDR3 has 16 residues. Germline CDR1 reads SNHLY; CDR2 reads FYNNEI. The germline V and J ends were trimmed by 10 bases and 7 bases, with 26 bases remaining between them. CDR3 sequence: CATCLEGGGAGQPQHF. CDR3 nucleotides: TGTGCCACCTGCCTAGAAGGAGGGGGGGCTGGACAGCCCCAGCATTTT.

In this sample, this clone turned up a few times. Additional DNA sequences in this sample encode the identical CDR3. This sequence joins TRBV27 and TRBJ1-2, with D possibly TRBD1 on 5 matching bases. The V and J ends lost 8 bases and 3 bases respectively, with 10 bases between them. The CDR3 length is 12 residues. CDR1 and CDR2 (germline): MNHEY, SMNVEV (reference sequence). CDR3 sequence: CASRREDYGYTF. In DNA, the CDR3 is TGTGCCAGCCGCAGGGAGGACTATGGCTACACCTTC.

This clone occurred a few times. V and J are TRBV5-6 and TRBJ1-3, with TRBD1 matching over 8 bases. After removal of 2 bases from V and 2 bases from J, the junction contained 6 bases not matched to a gene. The CDR3 is 16 amino acids. Germline V CDR1 and CDR2: SGHDT, YYEEEE. Here the CDR3 reads CASSFETGVAGNTIYF. CDR3 nucleotides: TGTGCCAGCAGCTTCGAGACAGGGGTTGCTGGAAACACCATATATTTT.

In this sample, this clone turned up once. This rearrangement joins TRBV5-1 to TRBJ2-3; 10 bases align to TRBD2. Per the germline V gene, CDR1 is SGHRS and CDR2 is YFSETQ. V trimming: 8 bases; J trimming: 5 bases; junction bases outside the gene matches: 8. There are 14 residues in the CDR3. The CDR3 region is CASTAGGPVDTQYF. The CDR3 nucleotides are TGCGCCAGTACAGCGGGGGGGCCTGTAGATACGCAGTATTTT. Together with reference TRBV5-1 and TRBJ2-3, the CDR3 gives the full variable domain: KAGVTQTPRYLIKTRGQQVTLSCSPISGHRSVSWYQQTPGQGLQFLFEYFSETQRNKGNFPGRFSGRQFSNSRSEMNVSTLELGDSALYLCASTAGGPVDTQYFGPGTRLTVL.

The chain employs TRBV4-2 and TRBJ1-4; D is unclear. Trimming took 0 bases from V and 7 from J, leaving 12 bases between them. Germline-derived CDR1 and CDR2 are LGHNA and YNFKEQ. The CDR3 spans 15 residues. As DNA, the CDR3 is TGTGCCAGCAGCCAAGAAGGTGTAGAGGGTGAAAAACTGTTTTTT. Its translation is CASSQEGVEGEKLFF.

This clone turned up a few times. The V and J genes are TRBV5-1 and TRBJ2-1, with TRBD1 matching 8 bases. CDR1 and CDR2 from the germline V gene are SGHRS and YFSETQ. With 4 bases clipped from V and 4 bases from J, the junction kept 7 bases outside the gene matches. The CDR3 covers 15 residues. The CDR3 reads CASSQGQGTYNEQFF. The CDR3 nucleotides read TGCGCCAGCAGCCAAGGACAGGGAACGTACAATGAGCAGTTCTTC.

The chain links TRBV30 to TRBJ1-6; D may be TRBD1 (6 bases). The CDR3 consists of 13 residues. The germline V and J ends were trimmed by 2 bases and 10 bases, with 12 bases remaining between them. Germline V gene lookup returns CDR1 GTSNPN and CDR2 SVGIG (reference sequence). The CDR3 DNA reads as TGTGCCTGGAGTCGGTCAGGGACATCACCCCTCCACTTT. Encoded protein: CAWSRSGTSPLHF.

The chain combines TRBV10-3 with TRBJ1-6, with D tentatively TRBD1 (5 bases). The CDR3 contains 13 residues. Germline lookup yields CDR1 ENHRY and CDR2 SYGVKD. With 4 bases removed from V and 6 bases from J, the gap between germline ends came to 7 bases. CDR3 bases: TGTGCCATCAGTGGGCAGGGTAATTCACCCCTCCACTTT. Translating gives CAISGQGNSPLHF.

The chain links TRBV2 to TRBJ1-2; perhaps TRBD1 as D (5 bases). The ends were cut back, 0 bases at V and 8 bases at J, with 16 bases in the middle. CDR3 length: 15 amino acids. The germline CDR1 and CDR2 sequences are SNHLY and FYNNEI. The CDR3 nucleotides read TGTGCCAGCAGTGAAGCCCCGGGGGGTCCCTGGGGCTACACCTTC. Protein: CASSEAPGGPWGYTF. Full variable domain (missing parts from reference TRBV2 and TRBJ1-2): EPEVTQTPSHQVTQMGQEVILRCVPISNHLYFYWYRQILGQKVEFLVSFYNNEISEKSEIFDDQFSVERPDGSNFTLKIRSTKLEDSAMYFCASSEAPGGPWGYTFGSGTRLTVV.

The chain combines TRBV11-2 with TRBJ2-7; no clear D gene. The CDR3 has 14 amino acids. V was cut by 8 bases and J by 0 bases, with 14 bases left in between. Germline values: CDR1 SGHAT, CDR2 FQNNGV. CDR3 bases: TGTGCCAGCTGGAACCCAGCGACCTCCTACGAGCAGTACTTC. Its translation: CASWNPATSYEQYF.